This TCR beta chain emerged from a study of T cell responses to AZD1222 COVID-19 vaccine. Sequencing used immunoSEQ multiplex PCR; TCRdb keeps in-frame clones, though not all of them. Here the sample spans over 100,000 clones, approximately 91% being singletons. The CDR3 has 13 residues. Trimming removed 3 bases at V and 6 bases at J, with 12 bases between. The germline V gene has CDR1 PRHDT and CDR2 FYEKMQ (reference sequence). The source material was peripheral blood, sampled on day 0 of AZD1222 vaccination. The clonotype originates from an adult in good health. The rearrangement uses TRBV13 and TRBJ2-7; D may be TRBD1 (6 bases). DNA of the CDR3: TGTGCCAGCAGCTTTACAGGGAACCGCGAGCAGTACTTC. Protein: CASSFTGNREQYF.